These 6 T cell receptor beta chains were all obtained from the same sample, sequenced in a study of response to subunit inactivated influenza vaccine. TCRdb redid the calling of the RT-PCR reads with MiXCR, one entry per CDR3 protein. The table has about 800,000 distinct CDR3 sequences, over 20% seen once; the top ten hold roughly a tenth. The sequencing here drew on PBMCs from blood, taken 4 to 6 days after vaccination. Receptors originate from a man in his forties or fifties who received an inactivated influenza vaccine.

V is TRBV6-4 and J is TRBJ2-1; unclear D gene. This CDR3 spans 13 amino acids. Trimming pared 0 bases from V and 9 bases from J, leaving 9 bases between. Germline V gene sequence: CDR1 MRHNA, CDR2 SNTAGT. The CDR3 DNA reads as TGTGCCAGCAGTGACTCGATGATGAGTGAGCAGTTCTTC. Translating it yields CASSDSMMSEQFF.

This clonotype was seen ten or more times. V and J are TRBV20-1 and TRBJ1-5; D remains ambiguous. Trimming left V 5 bases short and J 7 bases short, with 12 bases between. The CDR3 is 12 amino acids. CDR1 is DFQATT and CDR2 is SNEGSKA in the germline V gene (reference sequence). The CDR3 reads CSASQHGQPQHF. In DNA form, the CDR3 reads TGCAGTGCTTCGCAACATGGACAGCCCCAGCATTTT.

V gene TRBV7-9 combines with J gene TRBJ2-4; 7 bases map to TRBD1. Unmatched junction bases numbered 8, after V lost 8 bases and J lost 1 base. The CDR3 is 15 residues long. Germline assignment: CDR1 SEHNR and CDR2 FQNEAQ (reference sequence). The CDR3 DNA sequence: TGTGCCAGCGCCGTGACAGGGTTCGCCAAAAACATTCAGTACTTC. Translated: CASAVTGFAKNIQYF.

This clonotype was seen ten or more times. The chain is built from TRBV7-9 and TRBJ1-1; D is undetermined. The CDR3 has 16 amino acids. Germline CDR1 reads SEHNR; CDR2 reads FQNEAQ (reference sequence). Between the trimmed V and J ends, which lost 2 bases and 4 bases, there was a span of 17 bases. The CDR3 is CASSLTPIGPATEAFF. Here the CDR3 DNA reads TGTGCCAGCAGCTTAACACCGATTGGACCGGCCACTGAAGCTTTCTTT.

This clonotype was recorded at least ten times. This chain connects TRBV20-1 to TRBJ2-7; D might be TRBD2 (6 bases). The CDR3 loop spans 13 amino acids. V lost 0 bases to trimming and J lost 3 bases, with 9 bases between them. Germline assignment: CDR1 DFQATT and CDR2 SNEGSKA (reference sequence). The CDR3 region has the DNA TGCAGTGCTAGAGAGGGGACTCGCTACGAGCAGTACTTC. Translation: CSAREGTRYEQYF.

The sample holds a few counts of this clonotype. The rearrangement links TRBV5-1 to TRBJ2-7; D is perhaps TRBD2 (7 bases). The CDR3 runs to 13 residues. V was pared by 2 bases and J by 6 bases, with 12 bases between. Looked up from germline, CDR1 is SGHRS and CDR2 is YFSETQ. CDR3 sequence: CASSLHREGEQYF. In DNA form, the CDR3 reads TGCGCCAGCAGCTTACACAGGGAGGGCGAGCAGTACTTC.